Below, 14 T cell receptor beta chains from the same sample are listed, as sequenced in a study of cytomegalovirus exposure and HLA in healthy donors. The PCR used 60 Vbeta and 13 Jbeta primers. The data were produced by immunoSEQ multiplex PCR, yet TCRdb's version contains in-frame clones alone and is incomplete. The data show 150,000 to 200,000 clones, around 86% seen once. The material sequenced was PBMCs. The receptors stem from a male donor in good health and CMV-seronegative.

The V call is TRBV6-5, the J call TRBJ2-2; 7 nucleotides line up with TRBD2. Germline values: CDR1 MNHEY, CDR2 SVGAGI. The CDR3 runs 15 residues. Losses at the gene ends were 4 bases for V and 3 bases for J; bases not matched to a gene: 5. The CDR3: CASSSGLEYTGELFF. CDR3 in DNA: TGTGCCAGCAGTTCTGGACTAGAGTACACCGGGGAGCTGTTTTTT.

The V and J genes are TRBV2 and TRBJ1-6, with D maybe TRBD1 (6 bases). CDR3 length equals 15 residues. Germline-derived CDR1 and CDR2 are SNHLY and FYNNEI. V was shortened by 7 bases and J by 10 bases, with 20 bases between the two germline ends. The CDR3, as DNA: TGTGCCAGCACCGAAAGGACAGCTCGGGCCTCACCCCTCCACTTT. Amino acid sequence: CASTERTARASPLHF.

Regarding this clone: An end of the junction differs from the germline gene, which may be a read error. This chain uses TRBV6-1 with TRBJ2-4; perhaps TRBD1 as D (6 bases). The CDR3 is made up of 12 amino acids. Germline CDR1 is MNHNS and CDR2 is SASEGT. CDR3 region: CASSAQGPGAGF. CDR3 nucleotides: TGTGCCAGCAGTGCGCAGGGACCAGGGGCGGGCTTC.

For the CDR3, the DNA is TGTGCCATCAGTGAGTCAGGACAGACGAATTCACCCCTCCACTTT. This codes for CAISESGQTNSPLHF. This chain links TRBV10-3 with TRBJ1-6, with TRBD1 as a possible D gene (6 bases). Germline V CDR1 and CDR2: ENHRY, SYGVKD. CDR3 size: 15 residues. The germline V and J ends were trimmed by 0 bases and 7 bases, with 10 bases remaining between them.

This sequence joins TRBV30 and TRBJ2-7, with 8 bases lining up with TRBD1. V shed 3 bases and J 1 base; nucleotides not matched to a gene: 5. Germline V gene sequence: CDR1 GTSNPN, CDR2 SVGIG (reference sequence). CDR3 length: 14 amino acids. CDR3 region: CAWRGRDRSYEQYF. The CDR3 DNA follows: TGTGCCTGGAGAGGGCGGGACAGGTCCTACGAGCAGTACTTC.

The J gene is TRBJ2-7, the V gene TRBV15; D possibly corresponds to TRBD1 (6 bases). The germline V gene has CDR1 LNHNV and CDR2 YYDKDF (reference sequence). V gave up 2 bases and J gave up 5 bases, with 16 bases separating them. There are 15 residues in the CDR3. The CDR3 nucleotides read TGTGCCACCAGCAGATCTGCGCACAGGGCAAACGAGCAGTACTTC. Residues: CATSRSAHRANEQYF. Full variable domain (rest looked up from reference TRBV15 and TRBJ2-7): DAMVIQNPRYQVTQFGKPVTLSCSQTLNHNVMYWYQQKSSQAPKLLFHYYDKDFNNEADTPDNFQSRRPNTSFCFLDIRSPGLGDTAMYLCATSRSAHRANEQYFGPGTRLTVT.

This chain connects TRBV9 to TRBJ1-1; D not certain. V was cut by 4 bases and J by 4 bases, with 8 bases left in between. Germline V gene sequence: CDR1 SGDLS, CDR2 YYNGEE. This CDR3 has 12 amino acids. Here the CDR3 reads CASSTVSTEAFF. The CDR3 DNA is TGTGCCAGCAGCACCGTTAGCACTGAAGCTTTCTTT.

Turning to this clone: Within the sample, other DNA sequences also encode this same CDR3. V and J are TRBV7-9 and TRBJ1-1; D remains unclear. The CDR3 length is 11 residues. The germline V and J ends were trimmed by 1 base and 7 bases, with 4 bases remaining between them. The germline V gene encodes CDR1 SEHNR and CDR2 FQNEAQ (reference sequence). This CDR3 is CASSLGGEAFF. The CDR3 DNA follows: TGTGCCAGCAGCTTAGGAGGTGAAGCTTTCTTT.

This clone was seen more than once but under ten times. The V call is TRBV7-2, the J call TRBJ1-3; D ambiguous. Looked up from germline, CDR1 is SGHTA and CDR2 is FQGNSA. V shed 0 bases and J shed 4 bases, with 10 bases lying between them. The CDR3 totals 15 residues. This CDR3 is CASSLAAGLGNTIYF. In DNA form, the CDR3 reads TGTGCCAGCAGCTTAGCTGCGGGTCTGGGAAACACCATATATTTT.

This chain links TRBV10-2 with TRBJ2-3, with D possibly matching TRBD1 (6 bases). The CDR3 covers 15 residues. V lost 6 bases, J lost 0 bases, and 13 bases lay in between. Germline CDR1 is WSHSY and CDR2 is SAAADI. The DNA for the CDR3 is TGCGCCAGCAGAGAACCGGACAGAAGCACAGATACGCAGTATTTT. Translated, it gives CASREPDRSTDTQYF.

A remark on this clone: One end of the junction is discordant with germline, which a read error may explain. The CDR3 bases are TGTGCCAGTAGGAAAGTAGGGGTAGGCTATGGCTACGCCTTC. It encodes CASRKVGVGYGYAF. The genes are TRBV19 and TRBJ1-2, with a weak D call TRBD1 (5 bases). CDR3 length equals 14 residues. The V gene's germline CDR1 is LNHDA and CDR2 SQIVND (reference sequence).

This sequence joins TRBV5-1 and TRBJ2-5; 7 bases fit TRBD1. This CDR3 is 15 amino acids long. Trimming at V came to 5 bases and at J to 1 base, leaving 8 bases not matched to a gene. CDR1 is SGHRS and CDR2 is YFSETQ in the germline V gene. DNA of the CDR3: TGCGCCAGCAGGGAGCTGGGACAGCTCCAAGAGACCCAGTACTTC. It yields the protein CASRELGQLQETQYF. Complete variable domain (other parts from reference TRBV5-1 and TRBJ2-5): KAGVTQTPRYLIKTRGQQVTLSCSPISGHRSVSWYQQTPGQGLQFLFEYFSETQRNKGNFPGRFSGRQFSNSRSEMNVSTLELGDSALYLCASRELGQLQETQYFGPGTRLLVL.

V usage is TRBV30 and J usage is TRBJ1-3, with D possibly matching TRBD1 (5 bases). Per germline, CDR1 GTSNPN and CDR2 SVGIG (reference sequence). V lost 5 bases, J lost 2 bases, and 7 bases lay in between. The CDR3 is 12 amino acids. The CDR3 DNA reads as TGTGCCTGGGGGACTGCTGGAAACACCATATATTTT. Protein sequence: CAWGTAGNTIYF. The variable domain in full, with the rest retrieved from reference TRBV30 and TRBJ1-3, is SQTIHQWPATLVQPVGSPLSLECTVEGTSNPNLYWYRQAAGRGLQLLFYSVGIGQISSEVPQNLSASRPQDRQFILSSKKLLLSDSGFYLCAWGTAGNTIYFGEGSWLTVV.

The CDR3 nucleotides are TGCGCCAGCAGCCTTGGACAGACCAATCAGCCCCAGCATTTT. It encodes CASSLGQTNQPQHF. The chain links TRBV5-1 to TRBJ1-5; possibly TRBD1 for D (6 bases). V gave up 4 bases and J gave up 3 bases, with 11 bases separating them. Germline V gene sequence: CDR1 SGHRS, CDR2 YFSETQ. CDR3 length equals 14 residues.